This T cell receptor (beta chain) is from a study of T-cell memory formation after mild COVID-19. Notes on the study in general: CD4+ contracting clones were mainly CM and EM; CD8+ ones, EMRA. Second-wave clones with a day 37 peak had unconfirmed SARS-CoV-2 specificity.

This CDR3 contains 13 residues. The trim removed 5 bases at V and 4 bases at J, leaving 6 bases unmatched. In germline, CDR1 is DFQATT, CDR2 SNEGSKA (reference sequence). Libraries for TCRalpha and TCRbeta carried sample barcodes and unique molecular identifiers via 5'RACE. A single record per CDR3 protein comes from TCRdb applying MiXCR to the 5' RACE reads. Of hundreds of thousands of distinct CDR3 sequences listed, about 20% are singletons. Notes on this clonotype: No antigen is known for it.

Sequenced material: PBMCs or a T cell subset sorted from them (not recorded which). The TCR was taken from an adult woman who had mild COVID-19 (a few samples of this study predate the infection). Cell type and time point are not known. V usage is TRBV20-1 and J usage is TRBJ1-1; TRBD1 aligns across 8 bases. The CDR3 sequence is CSALRTGPTEAFF. Written as DNA, the CDR3 is TGCAGTGCTCTGAGGACAGGGCCCACTGAAGCTTTCTTT.